This TCR beta chain comes out of a study of CD8+ T cells in alopecia areata. Study at large: Tofacitinib therapy took 6 to 18 months; 6 months off drug came after. Regarding the study as a whole: Mouse data revealed clearer TCR sharing than patient data did, a gap possibly tied to HLA. Clonality was higher in lesional than normal scalp, especially in alopecia totalis/universalis.

Treatment here: oral pan-JAK inhibitor, 5-10 mg twice daily. PBMCs yielded sorted CD4+ and CD8+ T cells. Following extraction, RNA underwent reverse transcription to cDNA, which served as the sequencing template. The protocol was immunoSEQ multiplex PCR, while the TCRdb copy is restricted to in-frame clones and leaves out a portion. The sample records 95,000 to 110,000 clones, around 86% being singletons. V was cut by 6 bases and J by 7 bases, with 13 bases left in between. CDR3 length: 13 residues. CDR1 and CDR2 (germline): MNHEY, SMNVEV (reference sequence). Remarks on this clone: The antigen is undetermined.

V is TRBV27 and J is TRBJ1-5; TRBD1 is a possible D gene (5 bases). The sample in question was CD8+ T cells sorted from blood, obtained between weeks 30 and 35, from a patient treated with tofacitinib. The clonotype comes from a human donor with alopecia areata. The DNA for the CDR3 is TGTGCCAGCAGCCCCCTCTGGGGCCAGCCCCAGCATTTT. As protein: CASSPLWGQPQHF.